This T cell receptor beta chain was sequenced for a study of radiotherapy plus CTLA-4 blockade in lung cancer. General study findings and limits: Alongside interferon-beta, early blood T cell clone dynamics were reportedly the best predictor of response.

Worth noting for this clone: Antigen specificity is unknown.

Participants had chemo-refractory metastatic non-small-cell lung cancer and were treated with focal radiation plus ipilimumab CTLA-4 blockade. Germline CDR1 reads MDHEN; CDR2 reads SYDVKM. The V and J ends lost 4 bases and 5 bases, in that order; junction bases with no gene match: 4. CDR3 length: 14 residues. Some clones are missing from TCRdb's copy, which holds only in-frame ones; the method was immunoSEQ multiplex PCR. In the table there are over 75,000 clones, around four fifths of which are singletons. The V and J genes are TRBV28 and TRBJ2-2; 7 nucleotides line up with TRBD1. The source is a human donor with non-small cell lung cancer who had stable disease on radiotherapy plus ipilimumab. Sequencing used peripheral blood, obtained from a patient treated with radiotherapy plus ipilimumab. The CDR3 here is CASSSRGRTGELFF. CDR3 sequence (DNA): TGTGCCAGCAGTTCGAGGGGGCGGACCGGGGAGCTGTTTTTT.